Each of the 14 T cell receptor beta chains below was sequenced from the same sample in a study of cytomegalovirus exposure and HLA in healthy donors. The PCR contained 60 Vbeta and 13 Jbeta primers. Only in-frame clones appear in the TCRdb table, and some are missing; sequencing was by immunoSEQ multiplex PCR. The data show some 160,000 clones, with approximately 68% seen just once and about 4.1% held by the top ten. The sequencing input was PBMCs. These TCRs come from a man aged 55 to 70 in good health and CMV-seronegative.

This clone was seen only a few times. This chain joins TRBV6-1 and TRBJ2-7; 9 nucleotides agree with TRBD2. The trim removed 5 bases at V and 3 bases at J, leaving 8 bases unmatched. The germline CDR1 and CDR2 sequences are MNHNS and SASEGT. The CDR3 contains 15 residues. Written as DNA, the CDR3 is TGTGCCAGCAGTCGACTAGCGGAGGTTAGCTACGAGCAGTACTTC. Its protein is CASSRLAEVSYEQYF.

The chain links TRBV7-2 to TRBJ2-1; D is possibly TRBD2 (6 bases). V lost 5 bases, J lost 13 bases, and 15 bases lay in between. The CDR3 totals 12 residues. The germline V gene has CDR1 SGHTA and CDR2 FQGNSA. The CDR3 is CASSLQLAGQFF. The CDR3 DNA reads TGTGCCAGCAGCCTCCAACTAGCCGGTCAGTTCTTC.

The gene calls are TRBV2 and TRBJ2-1; 7 positions match TRBD2. V dropped 7 bases and J dropped 11; count of bases not matched to a gene: 11. The length of the CDR3 is 13 residues. The germline CDR1 and CDR2 sequences are SNHLY and FYNNEI. DNA of the CDR3: TGTGCCAGCAATGCGGGGGTGGAGGATAAGCAGTTCTTC. As protein: CASNAGVEDKQFF.

This clone is a singleton in its sample. This sequence joins TRBV5-6 and TRBJ1-3, with 7 bases matching TRBD1. Germline V gene lookup returns CDR1 SGHDT and CDR2 YYEEEE. After removal of 4 bases from V and 0 bases from J, the junction contained 4 bases not matched to a gene. The CDR3 length is 15 residues. The CDR3 DNA sequence: TGTGCCAGCAGCCCCAGGGGGTACTCTGGAAACACCATATATTTT. Its protein product is CASSPRGYSGNTIYF.

The gene calls are TRBV7-2 and TRBJ2-2; 8 positions match TRBD1. Germline CDR1 is SGHTA and CDR2 is FQGNSA. The CDR3 is 14 residues long. With V trimmed by 6 bases and J by 6 bases, 6 bases remained unmatched. In DNA, the CDR3 is TGTGCCAGCAGTTTACAGGGGGTGGCCGGGGAGCTGTTTTTT. Translation: CASSLQGVAGELFF.

This clone is a singleton in its sample. The chain uses TRBV28 and TRBJ1-3; D possibly corresponds to TRBD1 (6 bases). The germline gives CDR1 MDHEN, CDR2 SYDVKM. Trimming cost V 4 bases and J 4 bases, with 17 bases left between them. CDR3 length: 16 amino acids. DNA for the CDR3: TGTGCCAGCAGTTCGGGGGGCGGGGCCGACGGAAACACCATATATTTT. Protein: CASSSGGGADGNTIYF.

This clone was counted a few times. The V call is TRBV19, the J call TRBJ2-6, with 11 bases identical to TRBD1. V shed 7 bases and J 3 bases; nucleotides not matched to a gene: 5. Germline assignment: CDR1 LNHDA and CDR2 SQIVND (reference sequence). The CDR3 runs 16 residues. The CDR3 region has the DNA TGTGCCAGTATAGGACAGGGGGCAGGTGGGGCCAACGTCCTGACTTTC. Its translation is CASIGQGAGGANVLTF.

On this clone: Sequence at one end of the junction differs from germline and may be a read error. V gene TRBV7-9 combines with J gene TRBJ1-1, with TRBD1 as a possible D gene (6 bases). This CDR3 is built from 15 residues. In germline, CDR1 is SEHNR, CDR2 FQNEAQ (reference sequence). The CDR3 loop reads CSSSLEQGLNTEAFF. The DNA of the CDR3 is TGTTCCAGCAGCTTAGAACAGGGACTGAACACTGAAGCTTTCTTT. Looking up the rest from reference TRBV7-9 and TRBJ1-1 gives the full variable domain: DTGVSQNPRHKITKRGQNVTFRCDPISEHNRLYWYRQTLGQGPEFLTYFQNEAQLEKSRLLSDRFSAERPKGSFSTLEIQRTEQGDSAMYLCSSSLEQGLNTEAFFGQGTRLTVV.

J is TRBJ2-7 and V is TRBV6-5; 9 bases fit TRBD2. The germline gives CDR1 MNHEY, CDR2 SVGAGI. The ends lost 0 bases at V and 3 bases at J; junction bases unmatched: 3. The length of the CDR3 is 15 residues. CDR3 protein: CASSYSVAGDYEQYF. The CDR3 DNA sequence: TGTGCCAGCAGTTACTCAGTAGCGGGAGACTACGAGCAGTACTTC.

The chain is built from TRBV7-8 and TRBJ2-7, with 9 bases identical to TRBD2. With V trimmed by 4 bases and J by 7 bases, 5 bases remained unmatched. From germline, CDR1 is SGHVS and CDR2 FQNEAQ. CDR3 length equals 13 residues. The DNA for the CDR3 is TGTGCCAGCAGCTCTAGCGGGATTAGGGAGCAGTACTTC. Its protein product is CASSSSGIREQYF.

In DNA, the CDR3 is TGTGCCAGCAGCATAGGGACAGGGCGGCCTGAAGCTTTCTTT. Amino acids: CASSIGTGRPEAFF. The chain combines TRBV5-4 with TRBJ1-1; 9 bases line up with TRBD1. Trimming at V came to 4 bases and at J to 6 bases, leaving 7 bases not matched to a gene. This CDR3 region has 14 residues. CDR1 SGHNT and CDR2 YYREEE come from the germline V gene (reference sequence).

In its sample, this clone was seen once. The rearrangement joins TRBV5-1 to TRBJ1-2, with 11 nucleotides matching TRBD1. With 3 bases clipped from V and 4 bases from J, the junction kept 2 bases outside the gene matches. The CDR3 extends over 14 amino acids. The germline V gene has CDR1 SGHRS and CDR2 YFSETQ. The CDR3 coding sequence is TGCGCCAGCAGCTCCGGACAGGGGGCCTATGGCTACACCTTC. This codes for CASSSGQGAYGYTF.

This clone has just a few counts. The chain employs TRBV5-1 and TRBJ1-1; D is undetermined. The ends were cut back, 2 bases at V and 1 base at J, with 6 bases in the middle. The CDR3 contains 13 residues. Germline CDR1 is SGHRS and CDR2 is YFSETQ. The CDR3 here is CASSFNRNTEAFF. CDR3 coding DNA: TGCGCCAGCAGCTTTAATAGGAACACTGAAGCTTTCTTT.

There are a few counts of this clone. The genes are TRBV4-2 and TRBJ2-3; 10 nucleotides align to TRBD2. CDR1 and CDR2 from the germline V gene are LGHNA and YNFKEQ. V dropped 3 bases and J dropped 6; count of bases not matched to a gene: 15. CDR3 length equals 18 residues. This chain's CDR3 is CASSQVASPSGRADTQYF. The CDR3 region has the DNA TGTGCCAGCAGCCAGGTAGCCTCTCCGAGCGGGAGGGCCGATACGCAGTATTTT.